The present TCR beta chain was sequenced within a study of T-cell reconstitution after alpha-beta-depleted transplantation in children. This clonotype has only a few counts. A library of TCRbeta sequences, prepared with unique molecular identifiers, was generated. TCRdb used MiXCR to reprocess the PCR reads, holding one entry per CDR3 protein. The sample includes nearly 550,000 distinct CDR3 sequences, about 17% of them seen just once. The CDR3 covers 14 residues. Germline CDR1 reads WNHNN; CDR2 reads SYGVQD (reference sequence). Trimming at V came to 3 bases and at J to 6 bases, leaving 5 bases not matched to a gene.

This chain joins TRBV10-1 and TRBJ2-7, with 10 nucleotides matching TRBD2. Source: PBMCs from the stem cell graft donor, taken from the stem cell graft. The TCR originated in a human donor who donated a stem cell graft to a child with acute lymphoblastic leukemia. CDR3 sequence reads: CASSELAGYSEQYF. The CDR3, as DNA: TGCGCCAGCAGTGAACTAGCGGGATATAGCGAGCAGTACTTC.